Listed below are T cell receptor beta chains from one sample, sequenced in a study of blood T cell repertoires in COVID-19. Repertoires were generated with immunoSEQ multiplex PCR, while TCRdb's copy carries only in-frame clones and drops some. This sample has some 260,000 clones, with 80% to 90% found just once. Specimen: peripheral blood. These receptor sequences come from a woman in her seventies with COVID-19, enrolled during active disease. The CDR3 runs from the conserved cysteine through the conserved F or W. A D gene is named only where the DNA matches it firmly. The size of a clone is reported for some rows only, either as once, few or many, or as a class for expanded clones.

size	D	V	J	CDR3	DNA
-	-	TRBV7-3	TRBJ2-2	CASSLQQNTGELFF	TGTGCCAGCAGCTTACAACAGAACACCGGGGAGCTGTTTTTT
-	-	TRBV11-2	TRBJ2-1	CASSPNNEQFF	TGTGCCAGCAGCCCAAACAATGAGCAGTTCTTC
-	-	TRBV6-5	TRBJ1-6	CASTQAGPLHF	TGTGCCAGCACCCAGGCGGGTCCCCTCCACTTT
-	TRBD2	TRBV6-5	TRBJ2-1	CASKLAGVNEQFF	TGTGCCAGCAAACTAGCGGGAGTAAATGAGCAGTTCTTC
-	-	TRBV19	TRBJ2-3	CASSFHVGQGMADTQYF	TGTGCCAGTAGTTTCCACGTGGGGCAGGGGATGGCAGATACGCAGTATTTT
-	-	TRBV28	TRBJ1-1	CASSSSGSYEAFF	TGTGCCAGCAGTTCCTCCGGGAGCTATGAAGCTTTCTTT
-	-	TRBV11-3	TRBJ1-2	CASSLVRGIPYGYTF	TGTGCCAGCAGCTTAGTTCGGGGAATCCCCTATGGCTACACCTTC
-	-	TRBV5-1	TRBJ2-7	CASARGGQSSYEQYF	TGCGCCAGCGCTAGGGGGGGCCAAAGCTCCTACGAGCAGTACTTC
-	TRBD1	TRBV9	TRBJ1-2	CASGRQGEYGYTF	TGTGCCAGCGGTAGACAGGGAGAATATGGCTACACCTTC
-	TRBD2	TRBV7-7	TRBJ2-1	CASSSGLAGGGNEQFF	TGTGCTAGCAGCTCTGGACTAGCGGGAGGGGGGAATGAGCAGTTCTTC
-	TRBD1	TRBV2	TRBJ1-2	CANPSGQGSGYTF	TGTGCCAACCCCTCGGGACAGGGGTCCGGCTACACCTTC
-	TRBD1	TRBV19	TRBJ1-2	CASSRQGTDTNYGYTF	TGTGCCTCTTCTAGGCAGGGGACAGATACTAACTATGGCTACACCTTC
-	TRBD2	TRBV29-1	TRBJ2-7	CSVVPTSGPRYEQYF	TGCAGCGTCGTCCCGACTAGCGGCCCTCGGTACGAGCAGTACTTC
-	-	TRBV29-1	TRBJ1-1	CSAASGQPEAFF	TGCAGCGCTGCGTCAGGACAGCCCGAAGCTTTCTTT
-	TRBD2	TRBV14	TRBJ2-3	CASRLAGGITDTQYF	TGTGCCAGCAGGCTAGCGGGAGGAATCACAGATACGCAGTATTTT
few	-	TRBV2	TRBJ1-6	CASSLDNRSPLHF	TGTGCCAGCAGTCTGGACAATCGATCACCCCTCCACTTT
-	-	TRBV27	TRBJ2-2	CASRSVGELFF	TGTGCCAGCAGATCCGTCGGGGAGCTGTTTTTT